Listed below are T cell receptor beta chains from one sample, sequenced in a study of blood T cells in healthy people across ages. TCRdb redid the calling of the 5' RACE reads with MiXCR, one entry per CDR3 protein. The sample lists fewer than 800,000 distinct CDR3 sequences, roughly 32% occurring once. The sequenced sample was blood. The source is a woman of 80 years or more in good health. The CDR3 runs from the conserved cysteine through the conserved F or W. The order of the fields is clone size, D gene, V gene, J gene, CDR3 DNA, CDR3 protein. The D gene is left open where the match is weak. Some rows mark clone size as missing; the rest say once, few, many or name a class of expanded clone.

>many|NA|TRBV7-8|TRBJ2-5
TGTGCCAGCAGCTTAGGTTACGGCTCTACGGAGACCCAGTACTTC
CASSLGYGSTETQYF
>many|NA|TRBV5-6|TRBJ2-1
TGTGCCAGCAGCTTGTGGGGGCTGAACACCAATGAGCAGTTCTTC
CASSLWGLNTNEQFF
>many|TRBD1|TRBV12-3/TRBV12-4|TRBJ1-6
TGTGCCAGCAGGCTCGGACAGGGTGGTTGGAATTCACCCCTCCACTTT
CASRLGQGGWNSPLHF
>NA|TRBD1|TRBV5-1|TRBJ2-7
TGCGCCAGCAGCGCCCGGGACAGGGGGCTGACCTACGAGCAGTACTTC
CASSARDRGLTYEQYF
>few|NA|TRBV6-5|TRBJ1-4
TGTGCCAGCAGCCGACTGGATGCTAATGAAAAACTGTTTTTT
CASSRLDANEKLFF
>few|NA|TRBV6-5|TRBJ1-1
TGTGCTAGCAGTTACGCGTCGGGACATGAAGCTTTCTTT
CASSYASGHEAFF
>NA|NA|TRBV4-1|TRBJ2-3
TGCGCCAGCAGCTGCCAGGGGGGCATGACATTCGGCACAGATACGCAGTATTTT
CASSCQGGMTFGTDTQYF
>few|NA|TRBV5-1|TRBJ2-5
TGCGCCAGCAGCACTATAAATGAGCAGTACTTC
CASSTINEQYF
>NA|NA|TRBV18|TRBJ1-2
TGTGCCAGCTCACTGTTGGACGAGGGTTCAGGTGGCTACACCTTC
CASSLLDEGSGGYTF
>many|TRBD1|TRBV29-1|TRBJ1-1
TGCAGCGTCCGGGGCCAACAGGGGGCCACTGAAGCTTTCTTT
CSVRGQQGATEAFF
>NA|TRBD2|TRBV24-1|TRBJ2-7
TGTGCCACCAGTCAGCGGGGGACGTACAATGAGCAGTACTTC
CATSQRGTYNEQYF
>many|TRBD2|TRBV7-9|TRBJ2-5
TGTGCCAGCAGCTTAGGAACAATGGGACTAGCGTTGGAGACCCAGTACTTC
CASSLGTMGLALETQYF
>NA|TRBD1|TRBV9|TRBJ1-4
TGTGCCAGCAGCTACCGGACAGGGACTAATGAAAAACTGTTTTTT
CASSYRTGTNEKLFF
>few|TRBD1|TRBV6-6|TRBJ1-5
TGTGCCAGCAGTTACACCTGGCCGGGACAGGGGGATCAGCCCCAGCATTTT
CASSYTWPGQGDQPQHF
>many|NA|TRBV12-3/TRBV12-4|TRBJ1-1
TGTGCCAGCAGTTTCCCCCCTGGGGGGGCCACTGAAGCTTTCTTT
CASSFPPGGATEAFF
>NA|NA|TRBV20-1|TRBJ1-6
TGCAGTGCTAGAGGGGCAGGGCGTGGGAATTCACCCCTCCACTTT
CSARGAGRGNSPLHF
>many|NA|TRBV7-9|TRBJ2-7
TGTGCCAAAAGCTGTGACGTTGTCTCCTACGAGCAGTACTTC
CAKSCDVVSYEQYF
>NA|NA|TRBV3-1|TRBJ2-7
TGTGCCAGCAGCCTCTCAGCAGTTTTCTCCTACGAGCAGTACTTC
CASSLSAVFSYEQYF
>many|TRBD2|TRBV5-1|TRBJ2-1
TGCGCCAGCAGCGGACTAGCGGGGGGTTACAATGAGCAGTTCTTC
CASSGLAGGYNEQFF
>NA|NA|TRBV27|TRBJ2-1
TGTGCCAGCAGTTCTTACAGGAGCTCCTACAATGAGCAGTTCTTC
CASSSYRSSYNEQFF
>NA|NA|TRBV7-9|TRBJ2-7
TGTGCCAGCAGCCCTCGGGCACAGGCCTACAATGAGCAGTACTTC
CASSPRAQAYNEQYF
>many|NA|TRBV11-2|TRBJ2-1
TGTGCCAGCAGTCTTCGGTTGTTTTATGAGCAGTTCTTC
CASSLRLFYEQFF
>NA|TRBD1|TRBV7-2|TRBJ2-7
TGTGCCAGCAGCCCGGACAGGGGGCCCTCCTTTCTCTACGAGCAGTACTTC
CASSPDRGPSFLYEQYF
>NA|TRBD2|TRBV6-5|TRBJ2-3
TGTGCCAGCGGAGTTAGCGGGGGGCTGGGTGATACGCAGTATTTT
CASGVSGGLGDTQYF
>many|TRBD1|TRBV2|TRBJ2-7
TGTGCCAGCAGGGGGGACAGGGGGCTCTCCTACGAGCAGTACTTC
CASRGDRGLSYEQYF
>NA|TRBD1|TRBV5-1|TRBJ2-6
TGCGCCAGCAGCCCGAAGTCCAGGGGGAGCGTCCTGACTTTC
CASSPKSRGSVLTF
>many|NA|TRBV7-2|TRBJ1-1
TGTGCCAGCAGCTCGAATATGATTACTGAAGCTTTCTTT
CASSSNMITEAFF
>many|NA|TRBV5-1|TRBJ2-1
TGCGCCAGCAGCTTGGCCGGCGGGGGCCGATACAATGAGCAGTTCTTC
CASSLAGGGRYNEQFF
>many|TRBD1|TRBV5-1|TRBJ1-2
TGCGCCAGCAGTACGACAGGGACCGTGGCTGGTGGCTACACCTTC
CASSTTGTVAGGYTF
>many|NA|TRBV7-9|TRBJ1-2
TGTGCCAGCCAAGGAAGGGATCTGCTAGACTATGGCTACACCTTC
CASQGRDLLDYGYTF
>many|NA|TRBV4-3|TRBJ1-6
TGCGCCAGCAGCCAAGGGAATTCACCCCTCCACTTT
CASSQGNSPLHF
>NA|TRBD1|TRBV12-3/TRBV12-4|TRBJ1-3
TGTGCCAGCAGTGACAGGGGAACTGGAAACACCATATATTTT
CASSDRGTGNTIYF
>many|NA|TRBV5-1|TRBJ1-1
TGCGCCAGCAGCCGAGATGATAGGGTGAACACTGAAGCTTTCTTT
CASSRDDRVNTEAFF
>many|NA|TRBV5-4|TRBJ1-6
TGTGCCAGCAGCCCCGGGGTGTCCAATTCACCCCTCCACTTT
CASSPGVSNSPLHF
>few|NA|TRBV30|TRBJ1-5
TGTGCCTGGAGCTACGACCTAGGACAGTCTAATCAGCCCCAGCATTTT
CAWSYDLGQSNQPQHF
>many|NA|TRBV9|TRBJ1-5
TGTGCCAGCAGCGTAGCGGACAGTCCCAATCAGCCCCAGCATTTT
CASSVADSPNQPQHF
>few|NA|TRBV4-2|TRBJ1-2
TGTGCCAGCAGCCAAGACTCGTCAGGGAACTTTAACTATGGCTACACCTTC
CASSQDSSGNFNYGYTF
>many|NA|TRBV18|TRBJ1-2
TGTGCCAGCTCACCAGACAGCCTCTATGGCTACACCTTC
CASSPDSLYGYTF
>NA|NA|TRBV7-8|TRBJ2-2
TGTGCCAGCAGCTTAATTAGGGCGGTCGGGGAGCTGTTTTTT
CASSLIRAVGELFF
>NA|NA|TRBV2|TRBJ2-2
TGTGCCAGCAACCGAGGAGGGAACACCGGGGAGCTGTTTTTT
CASNRGGNTGELFF
>few|NA|TRBV20-1|TRBJ1-6
TGCAGTGCTAGAGATCAACTCGGCGCAGCGCCCCTCCACTTT
CSARDQLGAAPLHF
>many|NA|TRBV20-1|TRBJ2-1
TGCAGTGCCACCACAGGGTTGAGGGGCAATGAGCAGTTCTTC
CSATTGLRGNEQFF
>few|TRBD2|TRBV5-1|TRBJ2-5
TGCGCCAGCAGCCCGGGACTAGAGGGGACCCAGTACTTC
CASSPGLEGTQYF
>NA|NA|TRBV5-1|TRBJ2-5
TGCGCCAGCAGCGCCGGGGACGGTTCCCCGACCCAGTACTTC
CASSAGDGSPTQYF
>NA|NA|TRBV10-3|TRBJ1-3
TGTGCCATGGCTAGCGTAAGCTCTGGAAACACCATATATTTT
CAMASVSSGNTIYF
>NA|TRBD2|TRBV5-1|TRBJ2-3
TGCGCCAGCAGTAATCAGCGGGGAAGTCGCACAGATACGCAGTATTTT
CASSNQRGSRTDTQYF
>many|NA|TRBV3-1|TRBJ2-1
TGTGCCAGCAGCCAATTGGCAGGGCCTCAGGGGGAGCAGTTCTTC
CASSQLAGPQGEQFF
>NA|TRBD1|TRBV7-3|TRBJ2-2
TGTGCCAGCAGCTTAATGGGAGGGACAGGGGTTACCGGGGAGCTGTTTTTT
CASSLMGGTGVTGELFF
>many|TRBD1|TRBV11-2|TRBJ2-7
TGTGCCAGCAGCTTAAGGCTACCGGGACAGCATTACGAGCAGTACTTC
CASSLRLPGQHYEQYF